These 19 T cell receptor beta chains came from one sample sequenced in a study of T cell responses to AZD1222 COVID-19 vaccine. Clones were read by immunoSEQ multiplex PCR, and TCRdb kept only the in-frame ones, dropping some. The data hold 120,000 or so clones, with around nine tenths observed a single time. The specimen comprised peripheral blood, sampled on day 0 of AZD1222 vaccination. The receptors here all came from an adult in good health.

The rearrangement joins TRBV4-3 to TRBJ1-1, with D uncertain. This CDR3 comprises 15 residues. V was clipped by 0 bases and J by 3 bases, with 11 bases between them. The germline CDR1 and CDR2 sequences are LGHNA and YSLEER. For the CDR3, the DNA is TGCGCCAGCAGCCAAGATGCCCGATTCCACACTGAAGCTTTCTTT. As protein: CASSQDARFHTEAFF.

This chain connects TRBV28 to TRBJ1-6, with 7 bases that match TRBD1. The germline gives CDR1 MDHEN, CDR2 SYDVKM. CDR3 length equals 17 residues. The V and J ends lost 3 bases and 9 bases, in that order; junction bases with no gene match: 14. This chain's CDR3 is CASSFRIRGLRGSPLHF. The CDR3 region has the DNA TGTGCCAGCAGTTTTCGGATCAGGGGGTTACGAGGTTCACCCCTCCACTTT.

The chain has TRBV7-9 and TRBJ2-7; 8 nucleotides match TRBD1. CDR3 length: 16 amino acids. Germline lookup yields CDR1 SEHNR and CDR2 FQNEAQ (reference sequence). The ends lost 4 bases at V and 4 bases at J; junction bases unmatched: 12. The CDR3 loop is CASSYPKDRDRYEQYF. CDR3 DNA sequence: TGTGCCAGCAGCTACCCTAAGGACAGGGACAGGTACGAGCAGTACTTC.

The genes are TRBV12-3 or TRBV12-4 and TRBJ2-1; D is unclear. V was cut by 7 bases and J by 7 bases, with 14 bases left in between. This CDR3 contains 13 residues. Here the CDR3 reads CASTAQWGNEQFF. The CDR3, as DNA: TGTGCCAGCACAGCCCAATGGGGTAATGAGCAGTTCTTC.

The chain couples TRBV18 to TRBJ1-1; D might be TRBD1 (5 bases). This CDR3 is 14 amino acids long. V was pared by 5 bases and J by 4 bases, with 14 bases between. The germline CDR1 and CDR2 sequences are KGHSH and LQKENI. CDR3 coding DNA: TGTGCCAGCTCAGCGAGCCGGGGCGGCACTGAAGCTTTCTTT. This codes for CASSASRGGTEAFF.

The V gene is TRBV30, the J gene TRBJ2-7; TRBD2 matches at 10 bases. With 7 bases clipped from V and 4 bases from J, the junction kept 7 bases outside the gene matches. Germline lookup yields CDR1 GTSNPN and CDR2 SVGIG (reference sequence). The length of the CDR3 is 13 residues. CDR3 loop: CALVLAGAYEQYF. The CDR3 DNA sequence: TGTGCCTTGGTTCTAGCGGGGGCATACGAGCAGTACTTC.

The chain recombines TRBV7-9 with TRBJ2-7; 7 bases are shared with TRBD1. The germline V gene has CDR1 SEHNR and CDR2 FQNEAQ (reference sequence). J gave up 0 bases and V 5 bases, and 4 bases lay outside the gene matches. CDR3 length equals 14 residues. Written as DNA, the CDR3 is TGTGCCAGCAGCCGACAGGGCGGCTCCTACGAGCAGTACTTC. This gives the protein CASSRQGGSYEQYF.

The chain has TRBV9 and TRBJ2-7; D ambiguous. Per the germline V gene, CDR1 is SGDLS and CDR2 is YYNGEE. Between the trimmed V and J ends, which lost 0 bases and 5 bases, there was a span of 15 bases. This CDR3 contains 15 residues. The DNA of the CDR3 is TGTGCCAGCAGCGTAGGTGGCAATTCTATCAACGAGCAGTACTTC. This encodes CASSVGGNSINEQYF. Drawing the rest from reference TRBV9 and TRBJ2-7, the complete variable domain is DSGVTQTPKHLITATGQRVTLRCSPRSGDLSVYWYQQSLDQGLQFLIQYYNGEERAKGNILERFSAQQFPDLHSELNLSSLELGDSALYFCASSVGGNSINEQYFGPGTRLTVT.

The rearrangement uses TRBV19 and TRBJ2-3; 9 nucleotides line up with TRBD1. The CDR3 contains 14 residues. The V and J ends lost 3 bases and 4 bases, in that order; junction bases with no gene match: 2. CDR1 is LNHDA and CDR2 is SQIVND in the germline V gene (reference sequence). CDR3 loop: CASSIRQGADTQYF. The CDR3 DNA reads as TGTGCCAGTAGTATCAGACAGGGGGCAGATACGCAGTATTTT.

As concerns this clone: Given a much more abundant clone one base away, this may be a read error. Other DNA sequences in the same sample also yield this CDR3. The rearrangement joins TRBV5-4 to TRBJ2-7, with D tentatively TRBD2 (6 bases). The CDR3 runs 19 residues. The V gene's germline CDR1 is SGHNT and CDR2 YYREEE (reference sequence). CDR3 nucleotides: TGTGCCAGCAGCCCCCGGGGTAGCGGAAGAGGTTGGGATTCCTACGAGCAGTACTTT. Its protein is CASSPRGSGRGWDSYEQYF.

For the CDR3, the DNA is TGTGCCAGCAGTGAAGGGAACGCAGGGCAGCCCCAGCATTTT. Its protein product is CASSEGNAGQPQHF. The J gene is TRBJ1-5, the V gene TRBV2, with D perhaps TRBD1 (5 bases). V lost 1 base and J 7 bases, leaving 11 bases between the germline ends. This CDR3 has 14 residues. CDR1 is SNHLY and CDR2 is FYNNEI in the germline V gene.

The J gene is TRBJ2-3, the V gene TRBV14; no clear D. The CDR3 extends over 14 amino acids. V was pared by 6 bases and J by 2 bases, with 12 bases between. The germline V gene encodes CDR1 SGHDN and CDR2 FVKESK. CDR3 in amino acids: CASRLTLNTDTQYF. CDR3 nucleotide sequence: TGTGCCAGCAGACTCACGCTAAACACAGATACGCAGTATTTT.

This chain links TRBV5-8 with TRBJ1-6; D is unclear. The germline CDR1 and CDR2 sequences are SGHTS and YDEGEE. This CDR3 spans 13 amino acids. The ends were cut back, 0 bases at V and 7 bases at J, with 5 bases in the middle. CDR3 region: CASSLARNSPLHF. CDR3 DNA: TGTGCCAGCAGCTTGGCCAGGAATTCACCCCTCCACTTT.

V usage is TRBV4-1 and J usage is TRBJ2-1; TRBD1 aligns across 9 bases. V was clipped by 4 bases and J by 2 bases; unmatched bases: 3. The CDR3 spans 15 residues. Germline V lookup: CDR1 MGHRA, CDR2 YSYEKL. The CDR3 DNA reads TGCGCCAGCAGCCGCGGGACAGGGACCTACAATGAGCAGTTCTTC. This sequence encodes CASSRGTGTYNEQFF.

The chain uses TRBV7-9 and TRBJ2-5, with D unresolved. Germline V gene data show CDR1 as SEHNR and CDR2 as FQNEAQ (reference sequence). This CDR3 is 14 amino acids long. Trimming left V 3 bases short and J 1 base short, with 9 bases between. Written as DNA, the CDR3 is TGTGCCAGCAGCTTTTGGACGACCCAAGAGACCCAGTACTTC. Translated, it gives CASSFWTTQETQYF.

This clone occurred once. The genes are TRBV2 and TRBJ2-7; D gene uncertain. The V gene lost 3 bases and the J gene lost 4 bases, with 4 bases spanning the gap. CDR1 SNHLY and CDR2 FYNNEI come from the germline V gene. The CDR3 sequence is 11 residues long. The CDR3 here is CASSDRYEQYF. The CDR3 coding sequence is TGTGCCAGCAGTGACAGGTACGAGCAGTACTTC.

J is TRBJ1-5 and V is TRBV6-6; the D is unclear. Trimming cost V 2 bases and J 4 bases, with 6 bases left between them. The CDR3 is made up of 13 amino acids. Germline CDR1 and CDR2: MNHNY and SVGAGI (reference sequence). CDR3 protein: CASSYGRNQPQHF. CDR3 coding DNA: TGTGCCAGCAGTTACGGAAGGAATCAGCCCCAGCATTTT.

The chain is built from TRBV10-1 and TRBJ2-3; D unresolved. Germline lookup yields CDR1 WNHNN and CDR2 SYGVQD (reference sequence). The CDR3 sequence is 14 residues long. Trimming cost V 4 bases and J 4 bases, with 12 bases left between them. In nucleotides, the CDR3 is TGCGCCAGCAGTGCCCCTGAACTTCCAGATACGCAGTATTTT. Translating it yields CASSAPELPDTQYF.

J is TRBJ1-5 and V is TRBV13, with D possibly being TRBD1 (5 bases). V lost 5 bases to trimming and J lost 1 base, with 9 bases between them. CDR1 and CDR2 from the germline V gene are PRHDT and FYEKMQ (reference sequence). The CDR3 is 14 residues long. The chain's CDR3 is CASSIGGSNQPQHF. The DNA of the CDR3 is TGTGCCAGCAGCATCGGGGGAAGCAATCAGCCCCAGCATTTT.